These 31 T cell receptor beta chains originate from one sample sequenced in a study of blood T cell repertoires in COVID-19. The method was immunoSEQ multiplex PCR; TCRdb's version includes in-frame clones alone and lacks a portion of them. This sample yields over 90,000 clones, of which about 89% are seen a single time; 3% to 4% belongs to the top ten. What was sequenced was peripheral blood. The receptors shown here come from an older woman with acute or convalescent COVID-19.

In DNA, the CDR3 is TGTGCCAGCTCGACAGGGGCCAGCAATCAGCCCCAGCATTTT. Residues: CASSTGASNQPQHF. This sequence joins TRBV18 and TRBJ1-5; 8 bases align to TRBD1. Germline V gene lookup returns CDR1 KGHSH and CDR2 LQKENI. This CDR3 has 14 residues. Trimming took 6 bases from V and 1 from J; bases not matched to a gene: 2.

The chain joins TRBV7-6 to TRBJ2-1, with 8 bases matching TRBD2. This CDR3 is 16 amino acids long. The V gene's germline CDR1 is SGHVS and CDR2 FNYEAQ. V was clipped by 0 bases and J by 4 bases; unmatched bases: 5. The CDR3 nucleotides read TGTGCCAGCAGCTTAGCGGGCGGGGGGATATACAATGAGCAGTTCTTC. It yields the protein CASSLAGGGIYNEQFF.

In nucleotides, the CDR3 is TGTGCCAGCTCACCACCGGGAGCGACAGGGGGCAGGGTTGCTTTCTTT. Amino acids: CASSPPGATGGRVAFF. This chain links TRBV18 with TRBJ1-1; 10 bases are shared with TRBD1. Germline-derived CDR1 and CDR2 are KGHSH and LQKENI. The ends lost 0 bases at V and 11 bases at J; junction bases unmatched: 12. The CDR3 contains 16 residues.

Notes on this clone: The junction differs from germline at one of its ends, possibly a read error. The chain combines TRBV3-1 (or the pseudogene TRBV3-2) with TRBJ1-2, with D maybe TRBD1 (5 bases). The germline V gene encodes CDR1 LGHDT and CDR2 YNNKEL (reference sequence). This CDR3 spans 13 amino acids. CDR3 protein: CASSQVVQGSRAF. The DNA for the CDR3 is TGTGCCAGCAGCCAAGTCGTGCAGGGTTCTCGCGCCTTC.

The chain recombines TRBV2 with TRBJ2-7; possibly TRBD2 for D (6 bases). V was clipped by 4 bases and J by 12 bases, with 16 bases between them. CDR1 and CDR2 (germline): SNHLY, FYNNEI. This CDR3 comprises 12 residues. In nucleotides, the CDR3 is TGTGCCAGCAGTGGGGGACTCACGGGGACGTACTTC. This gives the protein CASSGGLTGTYF.

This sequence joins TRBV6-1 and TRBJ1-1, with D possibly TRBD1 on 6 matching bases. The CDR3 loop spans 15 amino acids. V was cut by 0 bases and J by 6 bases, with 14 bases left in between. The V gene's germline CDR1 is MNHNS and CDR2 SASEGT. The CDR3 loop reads CASSEAGGGVAEAFF. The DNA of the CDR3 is TGTGCCAGCAGTGAAGCGGGAGGGGGAGTCGCTGAAGCTTTCTTT.

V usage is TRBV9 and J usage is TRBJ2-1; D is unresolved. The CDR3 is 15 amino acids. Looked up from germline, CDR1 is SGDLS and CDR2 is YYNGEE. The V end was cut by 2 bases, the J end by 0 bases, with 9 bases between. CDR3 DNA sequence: TGTGCCAGCAGCGTCAGGCCGAGCTCCTACAATGAGCAGTTCTTC. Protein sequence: CASSVRPSSYNEQFF.

Written as DNA, the CDR3 is TGTGCCAGCTCGCCGCAGGGGTACAATGAGCAGTTCTTC. This codes for CASSPQGYNEQFF. The chain carries TRBV18 and TRBJ2-1; D is possibly TRBD1 (6 bases). V gave up 6 bases and J gave up 4 bases, with 10 bases separating them. The V gene's germline CDR1 is KGHSH and CDR2 LQKENI. The CDR3 contains 13 residues.

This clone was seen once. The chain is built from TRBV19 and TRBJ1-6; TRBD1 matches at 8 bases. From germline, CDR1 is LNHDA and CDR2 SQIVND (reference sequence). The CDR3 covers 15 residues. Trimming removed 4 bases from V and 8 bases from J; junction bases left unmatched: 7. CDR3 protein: CASSTLTGGDSPLHF. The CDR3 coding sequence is TGTGCCAGTAGTACCCTCACAGGGGGAGATTCACCCCTCCACTTT.

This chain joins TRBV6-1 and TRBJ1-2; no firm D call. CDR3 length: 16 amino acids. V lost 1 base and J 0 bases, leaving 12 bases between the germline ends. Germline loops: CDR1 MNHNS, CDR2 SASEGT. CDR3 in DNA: TGTGCCAGCAGTGAAGGGAGGGCAGATTCTAACTATGGCTACACCTTC. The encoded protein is CASSEGRADSNYGYTF.

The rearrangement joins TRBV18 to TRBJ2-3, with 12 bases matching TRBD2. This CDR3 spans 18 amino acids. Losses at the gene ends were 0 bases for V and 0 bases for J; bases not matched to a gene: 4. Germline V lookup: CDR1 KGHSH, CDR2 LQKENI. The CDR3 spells CASSPPGLAGPSTDTQYF. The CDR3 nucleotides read TGTGCCAGCTCACCACCAGGACTAGCGGGACCTAGCACAGATACGCAGTATTTT.

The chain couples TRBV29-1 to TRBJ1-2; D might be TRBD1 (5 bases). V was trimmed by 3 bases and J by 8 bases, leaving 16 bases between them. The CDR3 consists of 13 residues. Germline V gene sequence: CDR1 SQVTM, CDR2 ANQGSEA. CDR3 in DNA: TGCAGCGTTGAGGGACTCTCAAAGGGCGGCTACACCTTC. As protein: CSVEGLSKGGYTF.

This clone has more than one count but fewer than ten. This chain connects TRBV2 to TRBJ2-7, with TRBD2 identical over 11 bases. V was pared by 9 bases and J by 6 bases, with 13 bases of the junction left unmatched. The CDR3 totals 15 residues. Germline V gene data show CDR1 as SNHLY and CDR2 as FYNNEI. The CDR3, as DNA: TGTGCCAGTGGCTTGGAGCTAGCGGGAGGATCCGAGCAGTACTTC. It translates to CASGLELAGGSEQYF. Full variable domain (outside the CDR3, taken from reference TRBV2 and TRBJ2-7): EPEVTQTPSHQVTQMGQEVILRCVPISNHLYFYWYRQILGQKVEFLVSFYNNEISEKSEIFDDQFSVERPDGSNFTLKIRSTKLEDSAMYFCASGLELAGGSEQYFGPGTRLTVT.

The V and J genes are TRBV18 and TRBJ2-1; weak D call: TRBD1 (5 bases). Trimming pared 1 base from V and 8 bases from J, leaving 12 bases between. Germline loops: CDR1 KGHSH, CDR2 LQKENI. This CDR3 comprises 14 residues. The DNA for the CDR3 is TGTGCCAGCTCACCACGACAGAAGGGCCATGAGCAGTTCTTC. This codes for CASSPRQKGHEQFF.

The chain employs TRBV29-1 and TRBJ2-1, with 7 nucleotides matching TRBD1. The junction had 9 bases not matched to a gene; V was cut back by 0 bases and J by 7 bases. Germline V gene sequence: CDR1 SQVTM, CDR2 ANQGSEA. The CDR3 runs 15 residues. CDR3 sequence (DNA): TGCAGCGTTGAAGATCGACAGGGTGGGCGAAATGAGCAGTTCTTC. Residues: CSVEDRQGGRNEQFF.

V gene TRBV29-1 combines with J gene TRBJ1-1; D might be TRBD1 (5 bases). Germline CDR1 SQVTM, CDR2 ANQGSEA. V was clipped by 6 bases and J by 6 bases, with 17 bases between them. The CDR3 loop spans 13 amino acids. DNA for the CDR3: TGCAGCGTGGGGGGGTCCCCCGGCGCTGAAGCTTTCTTT. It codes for CSVGGSPGAEAFF.

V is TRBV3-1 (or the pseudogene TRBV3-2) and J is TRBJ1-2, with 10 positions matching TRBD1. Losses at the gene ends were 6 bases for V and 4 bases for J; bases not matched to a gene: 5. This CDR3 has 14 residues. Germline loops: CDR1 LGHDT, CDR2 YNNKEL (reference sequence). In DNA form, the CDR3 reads TGTGCCAGCAGAGGACAGGGGGGACTCTATGGCTACACCTTC. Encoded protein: CASRGQGGLYGYTF.

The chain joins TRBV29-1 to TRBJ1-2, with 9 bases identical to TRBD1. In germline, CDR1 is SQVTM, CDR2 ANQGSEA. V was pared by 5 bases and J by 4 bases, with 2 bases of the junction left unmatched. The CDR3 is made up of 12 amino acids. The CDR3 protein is CSVQTGGYGYTF. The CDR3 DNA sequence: TGCAGCGTTCAGACAGGGGGCTATGGCTACACCTTC.

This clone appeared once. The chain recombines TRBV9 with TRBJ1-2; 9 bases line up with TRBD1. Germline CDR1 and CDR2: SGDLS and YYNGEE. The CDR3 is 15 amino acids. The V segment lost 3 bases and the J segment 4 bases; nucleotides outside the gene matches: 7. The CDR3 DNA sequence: TGTGCCAGCAGCGACGAGACAGGGGGTGTCTATGGCTACACCTTC. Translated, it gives CASSDETGGVYGYTF.

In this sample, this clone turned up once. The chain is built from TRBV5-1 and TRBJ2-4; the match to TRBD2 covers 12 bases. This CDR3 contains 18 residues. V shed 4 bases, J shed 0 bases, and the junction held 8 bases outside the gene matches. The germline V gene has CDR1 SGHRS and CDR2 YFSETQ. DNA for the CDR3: TGCGCCAGCAGCCCGACTAGCGGGGGATACGGAGCCAAAAACATTCAGTACTTC. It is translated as CASSPTSGGYGAKNIQYF.

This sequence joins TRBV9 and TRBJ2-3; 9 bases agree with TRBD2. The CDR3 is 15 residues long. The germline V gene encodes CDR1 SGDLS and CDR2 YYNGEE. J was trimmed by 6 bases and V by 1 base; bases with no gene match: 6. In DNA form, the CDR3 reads TGTGCCAGCAGCGTAATAGCGGGAGTTGTGGATACGCAGTATTTT. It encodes CASSVIAGVVDTQYF.

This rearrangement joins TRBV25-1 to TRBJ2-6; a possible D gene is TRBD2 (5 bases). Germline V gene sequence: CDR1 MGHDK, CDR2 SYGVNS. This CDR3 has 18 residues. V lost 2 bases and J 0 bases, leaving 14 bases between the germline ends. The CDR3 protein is CASSESGRLSSGANVLTF. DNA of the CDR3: TGTGCCAGCAGTGAAAGCGGACGACTCAGCTCTGGGGCCAACGTCCTGACTTTC.

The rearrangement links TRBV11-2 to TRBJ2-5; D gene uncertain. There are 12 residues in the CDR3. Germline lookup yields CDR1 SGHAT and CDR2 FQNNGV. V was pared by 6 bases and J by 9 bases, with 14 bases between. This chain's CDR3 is CASRSTAAAQYF. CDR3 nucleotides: TGTGCCAGCAGGTCTACGGCTGCGGCCCAGTACTTC.

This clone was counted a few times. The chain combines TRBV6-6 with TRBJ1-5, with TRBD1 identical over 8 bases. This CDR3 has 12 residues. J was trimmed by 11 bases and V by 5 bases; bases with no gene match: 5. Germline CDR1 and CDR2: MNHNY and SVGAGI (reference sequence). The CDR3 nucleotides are TGTGCCAGCAGTCAGACAGGGGTGTCCCAGCATTTT. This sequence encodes CASSQTGVSQHF.

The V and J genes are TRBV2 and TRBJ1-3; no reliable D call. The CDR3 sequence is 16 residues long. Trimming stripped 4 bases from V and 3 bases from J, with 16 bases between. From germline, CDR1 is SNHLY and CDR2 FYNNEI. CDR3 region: CASSVESAFIGNTIYF. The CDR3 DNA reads TGTGCCAGCAGTGTAGAGAGTGCCTTTATTGGAAACACCATATATTTT.

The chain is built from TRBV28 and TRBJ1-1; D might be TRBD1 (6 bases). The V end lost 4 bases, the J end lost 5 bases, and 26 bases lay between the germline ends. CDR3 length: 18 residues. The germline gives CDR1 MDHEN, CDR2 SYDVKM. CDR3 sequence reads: CASSSSRHAGVLGTEAFF. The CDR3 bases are TGTGCCAGCAGTTCCTCCAGACACGCAGGGGTGTTGGGTACTGAAGCTTTCTTT.

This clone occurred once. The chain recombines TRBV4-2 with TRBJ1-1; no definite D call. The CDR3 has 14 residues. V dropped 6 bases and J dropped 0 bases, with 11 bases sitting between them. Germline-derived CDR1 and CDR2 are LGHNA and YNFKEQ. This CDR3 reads CASRRTGVNTEAFF. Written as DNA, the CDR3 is TGTGCCAGCAGACGTACCGGGGTGAACACTGAAGCTTTCTTT.

CDR3 nucleotides: TGTGCCAGCAGTCGACGCCCAGTGTCCAGTACTACTAGCACAGATACGCAGTATTTT. Translated, it gives CASSRRPVSSTTSTDTQYF. This chain uses TRBV27 with TRBJ2-3; no firm D call. Germline V lookup: CDR1 MNHEY, CDR2 SMNVEV (reference sequence). This CDR3 comprises 19 residues. V was shortened by 5 bases and J by 0 bases, with 24 bases between the two germline ends.

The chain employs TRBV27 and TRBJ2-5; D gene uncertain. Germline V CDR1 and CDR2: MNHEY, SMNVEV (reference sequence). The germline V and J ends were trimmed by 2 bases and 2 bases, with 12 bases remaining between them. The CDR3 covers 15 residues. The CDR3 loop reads CASSLRVARQETQYF. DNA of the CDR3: TGTGCCAGCAGTTTACGGGTAGCCCGACAAGAGACCCAGTACTTC.

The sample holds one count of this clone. CDR3 bases: TGTGCCAGCAGCTTACATCCGGGACAGGGGAATTCACCCCTCCACTTT. It is translated as CASSLHPGQGNSPLHF. This sequence joins TRBV11-1 and TRBJ1-6, with TRBD1 identical over 10 bases. CDR3 length: 16 amino acids. Germline V gene lookup returns CDR1 SGHAT and CDR2 FQDESV (reference sequence). J lost 7 bases, V lost 2 bases, and 5 bases had no gene match. Supplemented by reference TRBV11-1 and TRBJ1-6, the full variable domain reads EAEVAQSPRYKITEKSQAVAFWCDPISGHATLYWYRQILGQGPELLVQFQDESVVDDSQLPKDRFSAERLKGVDSTLKIQPAELGDSAMYLCASSLHPGQGNSPLHFGNGTRLTVT.

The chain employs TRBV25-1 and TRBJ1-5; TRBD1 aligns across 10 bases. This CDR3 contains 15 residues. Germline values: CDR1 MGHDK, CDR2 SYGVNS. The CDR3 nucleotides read TGTGGCGGACAGGGGGAAATCCTGGTCGACCAGCCCCAGCATTTT. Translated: CGGQGEILVDQPQHF.